A single sample gave rise to the 29 T cell receptor beta chains below, sequenced in a study of OX40 agonist ivuxolimab in advanced cancers. Assay: immunoSEQ multiplex PCR; the TCRdb copy retains only in-frame clones and omits some. The sample consists of 65,000 or so clones, roughly 85% of them appearing once. Source: CD4+ or CD8+ T cells sorted from blood, taken in a trial of the OX40 agonist ivuxolimab. Receptors were obtained from an adult with an advanced solid tumor such as melanoma, head and neck, liver or kidney cancer.

The chain employs TRBV27 and TRBJ1-2; 10 nucleotides agree with TRBD1. Trimming removed 4 bases from V and 7 bases from J; junction bases left unmatched: 9. This CDR3 comprises 15 residues. CDR1 MNHEY and CDR2 SMNVEV come from the germline V gene (reference sequence). CDR3 nucleotides: TGTGCCAGCAGTTCAGCCGGGACAGGGGTAGGTGGCTACACCTTC. Protein: CASSSAGTGVGGYTF.

The CDR3 DNA is TGTGCCAGCAGCCGGAGTGGGTATCAGCCCCAGCATTTT. It translates to CASSRSGYQPQHF. The chain recombines TRBV7-2 with TRBJ1-5; D gene unclear. Between the trimmed V and J ends, which lost 5 bases and 5 bases, there was a span of 10 bases. There are 13 residues in the CDR3. The germline V gene has CDR1 SGHTA and CDR2 FQGNSA.

The rearrangement links TRBV30 to TRBJ1-2, with unresolved D. CDR3 length: 13 amino acids. With 7 bases removed from V and 0 bases from J, the gap between germline ends came to 12 bases. Germline CDR1 reads GTSNPN; CDR2 reads SVGIG (reference sequence). DNA for the CDR3: TGTGCCTCCTCCCCGGGCCCTAACTATGGCTACACCTTC. Encoded protein: CASSPGPNYGYTF.

The V gene is TRBV11-2, the J gene TRBJ2-7; the match to TRBD1 covers 7 bases. The CDR3 spans 14 residues. Trimming at V came to 3 bases and at J to 5 bases, leaving 7 bases not matched to a gene. The germline gives CDR1 SGHAT, CDR2 FQNNGV. This CDR3 reads CASSLETGYHEQYF. DNA of the CDR3: TGTGCCAGCAGCTTGGAGACAGGGTACCACGAGCAGTACTTC.

The chain uses TRBV4-1 and TRBJ2-1; D gene ambiguous. The germline V gene encodes CDR1 MGHRA and CDR2 YSYEKL. This CDR3 spans 13 amino acids. Trimming took off 0 bases at V and 12 bases at J, with 12 bases between the two ends. The CDR3 DNA reads TGCGCCAGCAGCCAAGATGGAAGGCAGAGGCAGTTCTTC. It is translated as CASSQDGRQRQFF.

The J gene is TRBJ1-1, the V gene TRBV11-2; possibly TRBD1 for D (6 bases). Germline V gene sequence: CDR1 SGHAT, CDR2 FQNNGV. V was clipped by 6 bases and J by 10 bases, with 21 bases between them. This CDR3 spans 14 amino acids. The CDR3 sequence is CASRPTLQGLRAFF. In nucleotides, the CDR3 is TGTGCCAGCAGGCCCACTCTACAGGGCTTAAGAGCTTTCTTT.

This chain uses TRBV19 with TRBJ2-7, with TRBD1 matching 8 bases. The CDR3 loop spans 13 amino acids. Trimming removed 6 bases from V and 6 bases from J; junction bases left unmatched: 7. Germline CDR1 reads LNHDA; CDR2 reads SQIVND (reference sequence). CDR3 sequence reads: CASRNPDRAEQYF. CDR3 nucleotides: TGTGCCAGTAGAAATCCGGACAGGGCCGAGCAGTACTTC.

This clone appeared a few times. This chain uses TRBV18 with TRBJ2-7; unclear D gene. Germline values: CDR1 KGHSH, CDR2 LQKENI. This CDR3 has 12 residues. Trimming took off 4 bases at V and 7 bases at J, with 11 bases between the two ends. The chain's CDR3 is CASSQREEEQYF. The CDR3 DNA reads TGTGCCAGCTCACAGAGAGAGGAGGAGCAGTACTTC. The full variable domain, in which reference TRBV18 and TRBJ2-7 provide the parts outside the CDR3, is NAGVMQNPRHLVRRRGQEARLRCSPMKGHSHVYWYRQLPEEGLKFMVYLQKENIIDESGMPKERFSAEFPKEGPSILRIQQVVRGDSAAYFCASSQREEEQYFGPGTRLTVT.

The chain combines TRBV4-3 with TRBJ2-7, with D possibly matching TRBD1 (5 bases). CDR3 length: 14 residues. CDR1 LGHNA and CDR2 YSLEER come from the germline V gene. The germline V and J ends were trimmed by 0 bases and 4 bases, with 10 bases remaining between them. The CDR3 region has the DNA TGCGCCAGCAGCCAAGAGGGCAGGGCGTACGAGCAGTACTTC. This codes for CASSQEGRAYEQYF.

This chain connects TRBV13 to TRBJ1-2; D might be TRBD1 (6 bases). V lost 5 bases to trimming and J lost 4 bases, with 11 bases between them. The germline gives CDR1 PRHDT, CDR2 FYEKMQ (reference sequence). This CDR3 has 13 residues. The CDR3, as DNA: TGTGCCAGCAGCCCATTGGGGGCCTATGGCTACACCTTC. This translates into CASSPLGAYGYTF.

V is TRBV6-1 and J is TRBJ1-2; D is unclear. Trimming cost V 5 bases and J 8 bases, with 9 bases left between them. The CDR3 runs 11 residues. Germline V gene data show CDR1 as MNHNS and CDR2 as SASEGT. The CDR3 DNA is TGTGCCAGCAGTTACGCTGTCGGCTACACCTTC. It is translated as CASSYAVGYTF.

The V call is TRBV5-4, the J call TRBJ2-7; D might be TRBD1 (6 bases). The CDR3 runs 13 residues. Germline V gives CDR1 SGHNT, CDR2 YYREEE (reference sequence). Trimming removed 3 bases at V and 2 bases at J, with 9 bases between. Written as DNA, the CDR3 is TGTGCCAGCAGCTCAGGACAGACCTACGAGCAGTACTTC. Its protein product is CASSSGQTYEQYF.

The chain uses TRBV6-5 and TRBJ1-4, with D maybe TRBD1 (5 bases). CDR3 length equals 14 residues. The germline V gene has CDR1 MNHEY and CDR2 SVGAGI. Trimming shortened V by 4 bases and J by 7 bases, and 13 bases separated the two germline ends. The CDR3 DNA follows: TGTGCCAGCAGTTCCCCAGGGACGACTGAAAAACTGTTTTTT. This codes for CASSSPGTTEKLFF.

This rearrangement joins TRBV2 to TRBJ2-7, with TRBD2 as a possible D gene (5 bases). The CDR3 has 12 amino acids. The germline gives CDR1 SNHLY, CDR2 FYNNEI. V lost 6 bases and J 5 bases, leaving 11 bases between the germline ends. CDR3 residues: CASRGIGDEQYF. The CDR3 DNA reads as TGTGCCAGCAGGGGGATCGGGGACGAGCAGTACTTC.

J is TRBJ2-2 and V is TRBV5-4; possibly TRBD1 for D (8 bases). Germline CDR1 and CDR2: SGHNT and YYREEE (reference sequence). CDR3 length: 16 residues. Between the trimmed V and J ends, which lost 4 bases and 6 bases, there was a span of 19 bases. The CDR3 coding sequence is TGTGCCAGCAGCACACAGAGACAGGGGAGGGCCGGGGAGCTGTTTTTT. It yields the protein CASSTQRQGRAGELFF.

The gene calls are TRBV5-4 and TRBJ1-1; TRBD1 matches 7 bases. Germline-derived CDR1 and CDR2 are SGHNT and YYREEE (reference sequence). The CDR3 is 11 residues long. V gave up 4 bases and J gave up 11 bases; unmatched junction bases: 5. The CDR3 loop is CASSRDRVAFF. CDR3 DNA sequence: TGTGCCAGCAGCCGAGACAGGGTCGCTTTCTTT.

To note about this clone: The sample holds other DNA sequences that translate to the same CDR3. The chain uses TRBV6-5 and TRBJ2-3, with D possibly being TRBD2 (7 bases). The germline gives CDR1 MNHEY, CDR2 SVGAGI. V was shortened by 2 bases and J by 1 base, with 10 bases between the two germline ends. The CDR3 is made up of 15 amino acids. CDR3 DNA sequence: TGTGCCAGCAGTTACGGGGGGGCGGGCACAGATACGCAGTATTTT. Translating it yields CASSYGGAGTDTQYF.

V usage is TRBV11-3 and J usage is TRBJ2-3, with 10 bases fitting TRBD2. The CDR3 is made up of 16 amino acids. Per germline, CDR1 SGHNT and CDR2 YENEEA. V shed 5 bases, J shed 5 bases, and the junction held 10 bases outside the gene matches. CDR3 residues: CASSITSGEAGDTQYF. CDR3 DNA sequence: TGTGCCAGCAGCATCACTAGCGGGGAGGCGGGAGATACGCAGTATTTT.

The rearrangement joins TRBV4-1 to TRBJ1-2, with D possibly being TRBD1 (5 bases). Per germline, CDR1 MGHRA and CDR2 YSYEKL. This CDR3 spans 17 amino acids. V was pared by 0 bases and J by 0 bases, with 14 bases between. CDR3 sequence reads: CASSQDPGRRANYGYTF. The CDR3 region has the DNA TGCGCCAGCAGCCAAGATCCGGGGCGGAGAGCTAACTATGGCTACACCTTC.

The rearrangement links TRBV28 to TRBJ1-4; maybe TRBD1 (5 bases). Deletions cut 8 bases from V and 10 bases from J, with 11 bases between. The CDR3 is 11 amino acids. In germline, CDR1 is MDHEN, CDR2 SYDVKM. The CDR3 nucleotides are TGTGCCAGCGGGACGGCCACAAAACTGTTTTTT. This encodes CASGTATKLFF.

This sequence joins TRBV7-2 and TRBJ2-3, with D possibly TRBD1 on 6 matching bases. The CDR3 is made up of 14 amino acids. Germline CDR1 and CDR2: SGHTA and FQGNSA. V lost 4 bases to trimming and J lost 6 bases, with 14 bases between them. In DNA form, the CDR3 reads TGTGCCAGCAGCTCGACAGGTGGCGGGGATACGCAGTATTTT. Amino acids: CASSSTGGGDTQYF.

CDR3 amino acids: CASSPQGVVAEAFF. The CDR3 DNA is TGTGCCAGCTCACCACAGGGGGTGGTCGCTGAAGCTTTCTTT. The V gene is TRBV18, the J gene TRBJ1-1, with D possibly matching TRBD1 (6 bases). This CDR3 region has 14 residues. The V end lost 1 base, the J end lost 6 bases, and 12 bases lay between the germline ends. Germline-derived CDR1 and CDR2 are KGHSH and LQKENI.

The rearrangement links TRBV5-1 to TRBJ2-1; 8 nucleotides align to TRBD2. Germline loops: CDR1 SGHRS, CDR2 YFSETQ. V trimming: 0 bases; J trimming: 4 bases; junction bases outside the gene matches: 6. The CDR3 contains 16 residues. As DNA, the CDR3 is TGCGCCAGCAGCTTGGATGGTAGCGGGACTTACAATGAGCAGTTCTTC. Translated, it gives CASSLDGSGTYNEQFF.

The table lists this clone with a count of one. V usage is TRBV7-2 and J usage is TRBJ2-7; D could derive from TRBD1 or TRBD2 (6 bases each). This CDR3 contains 14 residues. The germline V gene encodes CDR1 SGHTA and CDR2 FQGNSA. V was clipped by 4 bases and J by 0 bases, with 10 bases between them. The CDR3, as DNA: TGTGCCAGCAGCTCAAGGGGGGTCTCCTACGAGCAGTACTTC. Translating gives CASSSRGVSYEQYF. The full variable domain, with the rest looked up from reference TRBV7-2 and TRBJ2-7, is GAGVSQSPSNKVTEKGKDVELRCDPISGHTALYWYRQSLGQGLEFLIYFQGNSAPDKSGLPSDRFSAERTGGSVSTLTIQRTQQEDSAVYLCASSSRGVSYEQYFGPGTRLTVT.

The chain couples TRBV19 to TRBJ1-2; TRBD1 matches 7 bases. The CDR3 runs to 16 residues. The V and J ends lost 5 bases and 2 bases, in that order; junction bases with no gene match: 11. Germline V gene data show CDR1 as LNHDA and CDR2 as SQIVND (reference sequence). CDR3 region: CASSSNRDSLNYGYTF. The DNA for the CDR3 is TGTGCCAGTAGTTCTAATAGGGACAGCTTAAACTATGGCTACACCTTC.

The V and J genes are TRBV5-4 and TRBJ2-1; unclear D gene. Germline-derived CDR1 and CDR2 are SGHNT and YYREEE (reference sequence). Trimming left V 1 base short and J 5 bases short, with 10 bases between. The CDR3 loop spans 14 amino acids. CDR3 residues: CASSLKSMDNEQFF. The CDR3 DNA reads as TGTGCCAGCAGCTTGAAGTCCATGGACAATGAGCAGTTCTTC.

The rearrangement joins TRBV4-3 to TRBJ2-3; TRBD2 matches at 11 bases. The junction had 2 bases not matched to a gene; V was cut back by 1 base and J by 2 bases. This CDR3 is built from 16 residues. Germline lookup yields CDR1 LGHNA and CDR2 YSLEER. This CDR3 is CASSQGTSGYTDTQYF. DNA of the CDR3: TGCGCCAGCAGCCAAGGGACTAGCGGGTACACAGATACGCAGTATTTT.

V gene TRBV19 combines with J gene TRBJ2-3; 14 positions match TRBD2. CDR1 and CDR2 (germline): LNHDA, SQIVND (reference sequence). J lost 9 bases, V lost 6 bases, and 8 bases had no gene match. The CDR3 is 15 amino acids. Here the CDR3 DNA reads TGTGCCAGTAGCAGGACTAGCGGGGGGTCAAGGACGCAGTATTTT. Amino acids: CASSRTSGGSRTQYF.

The V and J genes are TRBV5-1 and TRBJ2-7; a weak D match, TRBD2 (5 bases). The CDR3 covers 13 residues. V lost 0 bases, J lost 7 bases, and 11 bases lay in between. Germline V gene data show CDR1 as SGHRS and CDR2 as YFSETQ. The CDR3 bases are TGCGCCAGCAGCTTGGCTCAGACGGGGGAGCAGTACTTC. It yields the protein CASSLAQTGEQYF.